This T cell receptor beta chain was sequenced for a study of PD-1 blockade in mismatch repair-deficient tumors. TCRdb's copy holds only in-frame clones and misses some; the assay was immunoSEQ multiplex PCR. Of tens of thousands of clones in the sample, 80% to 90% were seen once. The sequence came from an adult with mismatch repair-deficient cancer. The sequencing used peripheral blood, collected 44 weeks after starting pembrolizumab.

The CDR3 DNA reads TGTGCCAGCAGTGACGGTCAGGGGAACAATGAGCAGTTCTTC. As protein: CASSDGQGNNEQFF. The rearrangement uses TRBV6-6 and TRBJ2-1; tentatively, D is TRBD1 (6 bases). The CDR3 runs 14 residues. V lost 5 bases to trimming and J lost 5 bases, with 13 bases between them. CDR1 is MNHNY and CDR2 is SVGAGI in the germline V gene (reference sequence).